The entry that follows covers one T cell receptor (beta chain) sequence. Its antigen remains undetermined. The CDR3 holds 13 amino acids from the cysteine to the phenylalanine. The only DNA kept is the CDR3, 39 bases in frame from the first base. The data derive from a study of cytomegalovirus exposure and HLA in healthy donors (dated by TCRdb to the late 2010s). The study in broad terms: According to an earlier analysis of 450 to 650 of the donors, about 179 million T cells yielded 90 million to 130 million unique TCR beta sequences and approximately 300 Gb of sequence data. Donor age, sex, ethnicity and CMV serostatus were collected together with the repertoire data. A later analysis re-examined previously published TCR beta repertoires from over 500 donors and added high-resolution HLA genotyping to investigate patterns of TCR occurrence. Among 300 to 450 genotyped donors of the cohort, an average of approximately 230,000 unique TCR beta nucleotide sequences were sequenced per donor, 15% to 20% of them non-productive. The study profiled the T cell repertoires of about 640 subjects by immunosequencing and related them to cytomegalovirus serostatus. Both class I and class II loci were covered by HLA typing, at four-digit resolution. An earlier analysis of some 500 of the donors applied high-throughput TCR beta sequencing to assess whether each TCR beta V gene segment acted as functional or pseudogenic. Typing coverage differed by locus: A, B, C, DRB1 and DQB1 were typed in roughly 629-630 donors, DQA1 in 522, DPA1 in roughly 590, and DPB1 in 400 to 490. Rather than using new phenotypic data, the later analysis identified candidate immune exposures from TCR beta sequences and from how often those sequences occurred across donors. All discovery cohort repertoires had been generated using a single sequencing platform. Besides the first cohort of around 700 subjects, a separate validation cohort made up of 120 different subjects was used. Roughly 300 gigabases of sequencing data and some 85 million unique TCR sequences were included in an early release covering around 600 HLA-typed donors. To predict cytomegalovirus infection status, the study brought together high-throughput TCR immunosequencing, statistical association of individual TCRs with disease status, and machine learning. Because of strong linkage in the cohort, roughly five DR-DQ haplotypes were treated as single units for association and clustering. Among the roughly 370 genotyped donors, around 79% belonged to the genetic ancestry cluster associated with self-reported Caucasian donors. The study was designed to test whether signatures of past pathogen exposure could be identified by cataloging public T cell receptors. A later genetic analysis took genome-wide SNP genotypes for 398 of the 666 donors and used that subset as a discovery cohort.

The cohort was made up of approximately 700 healthy bone marrow donors. Cohort members were all nominally healthy when sampled, although unrecorded immune exposures were likely present. The donor was CMV seronegative and was included in the group of 352 seronegative cohort members. Each donor provided a peripheral blood sample, and peripheral blood mononuclear cells were used for TCR beta sequencing. Genomic DNA extraction from the blood cell samples was performed with the Qiagen DNeasy Blood Extraction Kit. Library preparation employed the immunoSEQ multiplex PCR assay. The multiplex PCR relied on a mix of 60 forward primers for TCR Vbeta segments and 13 reverse primers for TCR Jbeta segments. Amplification of the CDR3 region of rearranged TCR beta genes was performed with a multiplex PCR assay on genomic DNA. The amplified TCR beta libraries were sequenced on the Illumina HiSeq System as 87-base-pair reads. Per the original workflow: A later analysis tallied 75 million to 95 million unique TCR beta chains across the 700 or so repertoires, and around 9.9 million of those chains were shared by two or more donors. To remove PCR and sequencing errors, raw reads were error-corrected and collapsed into unique sequences using a nearest-neighbor algorithm that merged closely related sequences. V, D and J gene segments were assigned by aligning CDR3 sequences to IMGT reference sequences. For a sequence to be retained, a match of at least six nucleotides to both a V gene segment and a J gene segment was required. Rearrangements were classified as productive when the CDR3 lacked stop codons and remained in frame with V and J, and all other rearrangements were classified as non-productive. CDR3 was defined by IMGT convention, running from the second conserved V-encoded cysteine to the conserved J-encoded phenylalanine. In an earlier analysis of 587 of the donors, sequences lacking an unambiguous match to a single V gene segment were excluded. In an earlier analysis of approximately 610 of the donors, V segments were called functional above 56.7% productive rearrangements and were called segregating when the between-donor standard deviation exceeded 5%. A statistical classification framework was built for diagnosing cytomegalovirus status from the catalog of TCR beta chain sequences. In a later analysis, V and J genes were assigned by comparing TCR nucleotide sequences against IMGT/GENE-DB human TR gene sequences. A later analysis assigned CDR3 sequences and most-parsimonious VDJ recombination scenarios with the TCRdist pipeline. A later analysis defined each TCR beta chain by its CDR3 amino acid sequence plus V-gene family, and excluded reads lacking a unique V-gene family. A later analysis removed over 500 highly shared, low-generation-probability nucleotide sequences to deal with suspected cross-contamination and a sequencing artifact. For each public chain, a later analysis derived a clonal expansion index from normalized ranks of inferred template counts within each repertoire. In a later analysis, generation probabilities were computed with a VDJ recombination model fitted to out-of-frame rearrangements, and the resulting probabilities were checked against IGoR. A later analysis scored TCR-TCR, TCR-HLA and TCR-CMV co-occurrence with hypergeometric tests, applying a repertoire-size bias correction to TCR pairs. To estimate false discovery rates, a later analysis permuted the HLA or CMV assignments 20 times. In a later analysis, co-occurring TCRs were grouped using DBSCAN, and TCRdist sequence similarity was added for clustering within HLA-allele-positive subsets. Co-occurrence clustering excluded repertoires with fewer than 30,000 or more than 120,000 public chains, plus five with anomalous nucleotide sharing. The source is immuneACCESS, and TCRdb retained only in-frame sequences with V and J called. Part of the clones is not carried over; for the studies checked, unresolved V genes explain less than half of this, and the remainder is unexplained. Clonal size and the V and J genes are those of that table, whereas D and trimming came from the DNA. This sample's table carries 150,000 to 200,000 clones. The top ten hold 2.1% of the sample.

Overall results and qualifications from the work: In vitro tests confirmed that a few of the cytomegalovirus-associated TCR beta chains recognize cytomegalovirus antigens. Because counts were too low, under 20 rarely observed V segments, including chromosome 9 orphons, were left out of the earlier analysis of roughly 600 of the donors. Compared with equally common non-associated chains, HLA-associated TCR beta chains in a later analysis were more clonally expanded and had lower generation probabilities. A later analysis associated about 16,000 TCR beta sequences with specific HLA alleles at a false discovery rate of 0.05. Several of the top co-occurrence clusters appeared to be linked to parvovirus B19, influenza, CMV and Epstein-Barr virus, according to a later analysis. A total of about 180 TCR beta chains were listed by the study as associated with cytomegalovirus. Most TCR sequences were seen in very few donors, while some public TCRs were found in many individuals. For the cohort, immune exposure information was limited to CMV serostatus. Most CMV-associated TCR beta chains appeared to be HLA-restricted in a later analysis, and the HLA associations seemed to be driven largely by CMV exposure. Cytomegalovirus status was reported to be diagnosed by the classifier with high specificity and sensitivity in both the original and validation cohorts. It was suggested by the authors that the approach could potentially be generalized to other disease states and immunological phenotypes. Roughly uniform sequencing depth across donors was assumed in presence/absence analyses, although this assumption may not hold. In an earlier analysis of 500 to 650 of the donors, most TCR beta V segments appeared in productive rearrangements about 87% or about 30% of the time, broadly matching IMGT annotations. A group of highly shared sequence variants was considered likely to be a technical artifact of the sequencing pipeline. Correlated functional status among segregating V segments might reflect linkage disequilibrium, but an unknown experimental factor could not be ruled out. Strong co-occurrence of HLA alleles, especially DR and DQ, made assigning TCR associations to individual alleles difficult. Because HLA typing was unavailable for some donors at each locus, only the typed subset was used in association tests. Compared with the roughly 670-donor mean, donors in an Asian-associated ancestry cluster had fewer N-insertions in productive TCRs, according to a later genetic analysis. In a later analysis, TCR association rates were found to vary across HLA loci, with the most associated TCRs seen for DRB1 alleles and the fewest for HLA-C alleles. In a later genetic analysis, a missense DCLRE1C variant was associated with V-gene and J-gene trimming of TCR beta chains, and the association was replicated in an independent cohort. This cohort had only TCR beta chains sequenced, and the lack of alpha or paired-chain data limited which features could be detected. A further reported finding was that TCR beta sequences accurately predicted the HLA-A and HLA-B alleles for most subjects in the first cohort. The 87-base-pair reads could not distinguish some IMGT-functional V segments, including TRBV6-2 and TRBV6-3, so those segments were excluded.

This TCR came from a man between 25 and 39 years old in good health and CMV-seronegative. Sequences were obtained from PBMCs. Here the chain combines TRBV21-1 and TRBJ1-1. TRBV21-1 is flagged as a pseudogene. The DNA sequence is given as TGTGCCAGCCCCCTCGAGGGCTTCACTGAAGCTTTCTTT. Its protein is CASPLEGFTEAFF.